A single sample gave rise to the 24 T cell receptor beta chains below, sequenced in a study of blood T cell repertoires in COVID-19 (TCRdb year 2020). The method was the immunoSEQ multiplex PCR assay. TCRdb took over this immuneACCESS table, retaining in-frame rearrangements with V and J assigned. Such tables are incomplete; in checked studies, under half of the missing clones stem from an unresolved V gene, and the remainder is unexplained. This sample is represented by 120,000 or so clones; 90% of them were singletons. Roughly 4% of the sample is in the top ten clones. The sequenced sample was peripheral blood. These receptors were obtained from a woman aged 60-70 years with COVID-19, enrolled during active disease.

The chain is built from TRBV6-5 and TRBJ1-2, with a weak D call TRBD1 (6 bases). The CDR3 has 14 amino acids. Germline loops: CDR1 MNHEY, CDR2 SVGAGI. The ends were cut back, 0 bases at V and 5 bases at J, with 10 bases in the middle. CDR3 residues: CASSYSGAPYGYTF. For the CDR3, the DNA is TGTGCCAGCAGTTACTCGGGGGCGCCTTATGGCTACACCTTC.

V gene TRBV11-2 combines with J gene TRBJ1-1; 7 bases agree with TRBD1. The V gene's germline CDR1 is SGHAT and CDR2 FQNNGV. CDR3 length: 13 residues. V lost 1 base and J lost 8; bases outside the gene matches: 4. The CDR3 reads CASSLGRDREAFF. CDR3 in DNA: TGTGCCAGCAGCTTAGGCCGGGACAGAGAAGCTTTCTTT. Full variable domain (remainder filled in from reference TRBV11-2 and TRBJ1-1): EAGVAQSPRYKIIEKRQSVAFWCNPISGHATLYWYQQILGQGPKLLIQFQNNGVVDDSQLPKDRFSAERLKGVDSTLKIQPAKLEDSAVYLCASSLGRDREAFFGQGTRLTVV.

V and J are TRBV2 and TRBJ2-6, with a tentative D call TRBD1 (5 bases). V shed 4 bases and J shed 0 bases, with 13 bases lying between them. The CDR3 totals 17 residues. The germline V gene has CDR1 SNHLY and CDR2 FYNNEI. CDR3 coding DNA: TGTGCCAGCAGTGTCGGCAGGGCCCGCTCTGGGGCCAACGTCCTGACTTTC. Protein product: CASSVGRARSGANVLTF.

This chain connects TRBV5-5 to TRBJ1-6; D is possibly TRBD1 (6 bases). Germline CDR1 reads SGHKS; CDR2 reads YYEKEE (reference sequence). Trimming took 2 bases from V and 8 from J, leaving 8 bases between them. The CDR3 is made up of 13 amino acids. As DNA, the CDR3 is TGTGCCAGCAGCTTAAACAGGGATTCACCCCTCCACTTT. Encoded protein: CASSLNRDSPLHF.

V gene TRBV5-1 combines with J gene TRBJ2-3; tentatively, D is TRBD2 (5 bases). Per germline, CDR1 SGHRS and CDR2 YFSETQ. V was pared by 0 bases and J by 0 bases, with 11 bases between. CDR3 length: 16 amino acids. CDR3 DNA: TGCGCCAGCAGCTTGGAGGCTAGCAGAAGCACAGATACGCAGTATTTT. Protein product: CASSLEASRSTDTQYF.

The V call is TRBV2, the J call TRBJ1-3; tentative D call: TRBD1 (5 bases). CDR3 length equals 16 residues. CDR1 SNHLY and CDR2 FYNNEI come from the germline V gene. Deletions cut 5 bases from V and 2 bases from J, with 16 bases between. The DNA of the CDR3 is TGTGCCAGCAGTCTGGGGGGGGTTATAACTGGAAACACCATATATTTT. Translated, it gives CASSLGGVITGNTIYF.

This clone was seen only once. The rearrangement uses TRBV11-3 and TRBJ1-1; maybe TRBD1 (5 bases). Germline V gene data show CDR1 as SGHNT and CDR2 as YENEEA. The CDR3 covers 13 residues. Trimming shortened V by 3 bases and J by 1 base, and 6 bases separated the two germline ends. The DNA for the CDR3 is TGTGCCAGCAGCTTCGACAGGAACACTGAAGCTTTCTTT. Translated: CASSFDRNTEAFF.

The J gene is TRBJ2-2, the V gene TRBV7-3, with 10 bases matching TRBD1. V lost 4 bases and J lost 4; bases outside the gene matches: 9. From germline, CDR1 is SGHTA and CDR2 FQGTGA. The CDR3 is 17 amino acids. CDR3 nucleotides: TGTGCCAGCAGCTCGTCCCGGGACAGGGGCCGCACCGGGGAGCTGTTTTTT. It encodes CASSSSRDRGRTGELFF. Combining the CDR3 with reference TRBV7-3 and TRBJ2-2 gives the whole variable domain GAGVSQTPSNKVTEKGKYVELRCDPISGHTALYWYRQSLGQGPEFLIYFQGTGAADDSGLPNDRFFAVRPEGSVSTLKIQRTERGDSAVYLCASSSSRDRGRTGELFFGEGSRLTVL.

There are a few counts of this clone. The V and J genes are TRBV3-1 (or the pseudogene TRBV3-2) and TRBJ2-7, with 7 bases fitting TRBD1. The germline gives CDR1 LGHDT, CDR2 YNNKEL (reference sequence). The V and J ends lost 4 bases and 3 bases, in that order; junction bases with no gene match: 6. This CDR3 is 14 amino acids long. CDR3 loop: CASSLQGVVYEQYF. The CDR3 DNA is TGTGCCAGCAGCCTTCAGGGGGTAGTCTACGAGCAGTACTTC.

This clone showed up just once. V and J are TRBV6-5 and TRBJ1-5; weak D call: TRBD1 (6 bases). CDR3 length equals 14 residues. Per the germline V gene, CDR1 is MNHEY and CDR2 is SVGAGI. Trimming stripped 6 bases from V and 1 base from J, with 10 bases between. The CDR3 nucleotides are TGTGCCAGCAGGGGGGACACCAGCAATCAGCCCCAGCATTTT. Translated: CASRGDTSNQPQHF.

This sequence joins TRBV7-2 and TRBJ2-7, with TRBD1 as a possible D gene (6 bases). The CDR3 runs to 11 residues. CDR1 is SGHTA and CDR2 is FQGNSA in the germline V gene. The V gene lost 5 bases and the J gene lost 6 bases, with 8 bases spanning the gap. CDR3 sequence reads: CASSNRAEQYF. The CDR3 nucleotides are TGTGCCAGCAGCAACAGGGCCGAGCAGTACTTC.

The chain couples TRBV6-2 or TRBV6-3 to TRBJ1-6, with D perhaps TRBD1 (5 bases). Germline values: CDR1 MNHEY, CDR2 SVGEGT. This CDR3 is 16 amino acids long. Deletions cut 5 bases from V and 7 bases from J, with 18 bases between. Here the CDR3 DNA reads TGTGCCAGCAGTCATGCCGGGGGACGTACAAATTCACCCCTCCACTTT. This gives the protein CASSHAGGRTNSPLHF.

The CDR3 region is CASSTGRAGYTF. The DNA for the CDR3 is TGTGCCAGCAGCACAGGGCGTGCTGGCTACACCTTC. V and J are TRBV7-2 and TRBJ1-2, with D possibly matching TRBD1 (6 bases). The germline CDR1 and CDR2 sequences are SGHTA and FQGNSA. The CDR3 consists of 12 residues. Trimming stripped 5 bases from V and 7 bases from J, with 11 bases between. The whole variable domain, remainder taken from reference TRBV7-2 and TRBJ1-2, is GAGVSQSPSNKVTEKGKDVELRCDPISGHTALYWYRQSLGQGLEFLIYFQGNSAPDKSGLPSDRFSAERTGGSVSTLTIQRTQQEDSAVYLCASSTGRAGYTFGSGTRLTVV.

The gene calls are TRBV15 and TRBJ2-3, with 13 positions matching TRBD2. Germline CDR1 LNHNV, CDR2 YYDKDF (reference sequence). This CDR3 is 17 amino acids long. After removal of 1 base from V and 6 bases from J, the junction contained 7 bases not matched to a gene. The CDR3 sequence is CATSRGLRLAGGDTQYF. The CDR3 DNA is TGTGCCACCAGCAGAGGACTTAGACTAGCGGGGGGCGATACGCAGTATTTT.

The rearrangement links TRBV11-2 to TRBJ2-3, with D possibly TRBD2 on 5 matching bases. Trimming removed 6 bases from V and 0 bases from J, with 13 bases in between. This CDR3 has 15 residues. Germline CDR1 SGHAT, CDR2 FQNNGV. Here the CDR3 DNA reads TGTGCCAGCAGTCGAACCGGGGAAAGCACAGATACGCAGTATTTT. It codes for CASSRTGESTDTQYF. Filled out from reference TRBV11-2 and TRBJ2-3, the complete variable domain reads EAGVAQSPRYKIIEKRQSVAFWCNPISGHATLYWYQQILGQGPKLLIQFQNNGVVDDSQLPKDRFSAERLKGVDSTLKIQPAKLEDSAVYLCASSRTGESTDTQYFGPGTRLTVL.

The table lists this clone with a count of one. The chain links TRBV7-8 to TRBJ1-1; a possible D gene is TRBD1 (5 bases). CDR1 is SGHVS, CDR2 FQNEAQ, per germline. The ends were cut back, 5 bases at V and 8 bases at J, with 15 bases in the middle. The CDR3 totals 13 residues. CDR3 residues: CASSVQRQTEAFF. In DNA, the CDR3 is TGTGCCAGCAGCGTACAGCGACAGACCGAAGCTTTCTTT.

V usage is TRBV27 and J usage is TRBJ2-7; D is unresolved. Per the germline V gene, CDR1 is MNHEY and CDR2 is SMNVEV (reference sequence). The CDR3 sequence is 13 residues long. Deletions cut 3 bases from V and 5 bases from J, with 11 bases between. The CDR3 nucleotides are TGTGCCAGCAGTTTGGTAGATTCGCACGAGCAGTACTTC. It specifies CASSLVDSHEQYF.

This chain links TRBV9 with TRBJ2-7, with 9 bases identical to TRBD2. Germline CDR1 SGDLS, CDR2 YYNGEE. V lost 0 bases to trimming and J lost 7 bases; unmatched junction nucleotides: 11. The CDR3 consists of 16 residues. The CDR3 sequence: CASSVAGGGALREQYF. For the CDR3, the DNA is TGTGCCAGCAGCGTAGCTGGCGGGGGGGCCCTAAGGGAGCAGTACTTC.

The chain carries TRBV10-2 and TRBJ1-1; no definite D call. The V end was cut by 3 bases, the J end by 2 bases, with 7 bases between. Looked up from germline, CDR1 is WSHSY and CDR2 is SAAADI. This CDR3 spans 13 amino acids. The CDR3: CASSDTGNTEAFF. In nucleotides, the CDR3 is TGCGCCAGCAGTGACACGGGAAACACTGAAGCTTTCTTT.

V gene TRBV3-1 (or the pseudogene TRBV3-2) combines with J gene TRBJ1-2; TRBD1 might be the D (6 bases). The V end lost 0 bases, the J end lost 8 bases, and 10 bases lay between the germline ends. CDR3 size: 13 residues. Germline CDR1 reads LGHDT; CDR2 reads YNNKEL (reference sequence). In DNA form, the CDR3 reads TGTGCCAGCAGCCAAGAATTTCAGGGGGGCTACACCTTC. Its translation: CASSQEFQGGYTF.

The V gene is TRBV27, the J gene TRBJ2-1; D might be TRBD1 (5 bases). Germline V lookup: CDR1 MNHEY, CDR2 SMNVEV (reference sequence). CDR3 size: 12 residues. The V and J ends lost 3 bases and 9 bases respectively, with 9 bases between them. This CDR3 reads CASSFRRGEQFF. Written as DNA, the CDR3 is TGTGCCAGCAGTTTTCGTAGGGGTGAGCAGTTCTTC.

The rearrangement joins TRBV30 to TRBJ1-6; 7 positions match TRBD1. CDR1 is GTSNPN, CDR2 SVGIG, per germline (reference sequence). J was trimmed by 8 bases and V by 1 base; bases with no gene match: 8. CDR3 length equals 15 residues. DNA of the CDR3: TGTGCCTGGAGTGGAAGGGGGCGCGGATATTCACCCCTCCACTTT. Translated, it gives CAWSGRGRGYSPLHF.

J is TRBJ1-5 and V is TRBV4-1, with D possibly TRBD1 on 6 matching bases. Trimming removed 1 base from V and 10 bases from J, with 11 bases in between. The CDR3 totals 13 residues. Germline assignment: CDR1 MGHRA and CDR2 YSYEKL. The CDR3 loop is CASSQARGIPQHF. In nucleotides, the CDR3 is TGCGCCAGCAGCCAAGCCAGGGGAATCCCCCAGCATTTT.

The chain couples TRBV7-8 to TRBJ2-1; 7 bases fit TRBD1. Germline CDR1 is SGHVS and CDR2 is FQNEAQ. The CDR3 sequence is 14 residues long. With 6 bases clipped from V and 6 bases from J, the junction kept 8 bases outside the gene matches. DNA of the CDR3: TGTGCCAGCAGTTTTATCCGACAGGGCAATGAGCAGTTCTTC. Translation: CASSFIRQGNEQFF.